The clone carrying this TCR beta chain turned up a few times. This entry is derived from a study of identical twins. CDR3 length equals 16 residues. From germline, CDR1 is DFQATT and CDR2 SNEGSKA (reference sequence). V gave up 2 bases and J gave up 0 bases, with 11 bases separating them. cDNA molecules carried unique molecular identifiers, and template switching added a universal primer site. TCRdb reprocessed the 5' RACE reads with MiXCR, giving one entry per CDR3 protein. The sample yields around 250,000 distinct CDR3 sequences, roughly 7% seen once. This sample was shared with a second study, whose subject was yellow fever vaccine responses in identical twins.

The sample consisted of memory (CD45RO+) T cells sorted from blood. The chain recombines TRBV20-1 with TRBJ1-6; no clear D gene. This clonotype was obtained from a woman under 30 in good health. CDR3 sequence: CSARYSGSSYNSPLHF. CDR3 sequence (DNA): TGCAGTGCTAGATATTCTGGGAGCTCCTATAATTCACCCCTCCACTTT.